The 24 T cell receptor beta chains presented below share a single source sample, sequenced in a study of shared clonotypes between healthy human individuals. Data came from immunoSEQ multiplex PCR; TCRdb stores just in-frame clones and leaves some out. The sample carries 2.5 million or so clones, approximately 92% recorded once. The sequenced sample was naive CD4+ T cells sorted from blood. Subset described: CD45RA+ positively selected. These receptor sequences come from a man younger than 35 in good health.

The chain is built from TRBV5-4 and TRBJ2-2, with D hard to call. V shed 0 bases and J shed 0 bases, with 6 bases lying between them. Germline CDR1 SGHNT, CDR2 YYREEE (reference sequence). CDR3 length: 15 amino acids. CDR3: CASSLAPTNTGELFF. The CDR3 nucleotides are TGTGCCAGCAGCTTGGCGCCGACGAACACCGGGGAGCTGTTTTTT.

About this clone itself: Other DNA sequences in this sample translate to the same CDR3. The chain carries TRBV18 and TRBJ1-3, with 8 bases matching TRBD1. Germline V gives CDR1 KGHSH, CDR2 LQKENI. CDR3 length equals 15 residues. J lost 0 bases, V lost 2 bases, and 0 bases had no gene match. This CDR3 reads CASSPGQGSGNTIYF. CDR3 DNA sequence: TGTGCCAGCTCACCAGGACAGGGCTCTGGAAACACCATATATTTT. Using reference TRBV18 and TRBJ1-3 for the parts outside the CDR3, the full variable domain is NAGVMQNPRHLVRRRGQEARLRCSPMKGHSHVYWYRQLPEEGLKFMVYLQKENIIDESGMPKERFSAEFPKEGPSILRIQQVVRGDSAAYFCASSPGQGSGNTIYFGEGSWLTVV.

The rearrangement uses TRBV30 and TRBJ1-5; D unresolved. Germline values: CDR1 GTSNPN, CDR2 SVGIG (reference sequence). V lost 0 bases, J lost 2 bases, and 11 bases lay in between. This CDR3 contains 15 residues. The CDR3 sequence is CAWSVSRRRNQPQHF. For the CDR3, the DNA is TGTGCCTGGAGTGTATCGCGGCGGCGCAATCAGCCCCAGCATTTT.

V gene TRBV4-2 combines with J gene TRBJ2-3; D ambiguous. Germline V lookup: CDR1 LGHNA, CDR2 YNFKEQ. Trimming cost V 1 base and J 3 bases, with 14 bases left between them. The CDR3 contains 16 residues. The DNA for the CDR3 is TGTGCCAGCAGCCAAGGGCTAGGGATCGGGACAGATACGCAGTATTTT. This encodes CASSQGLGIGTDTQYF.

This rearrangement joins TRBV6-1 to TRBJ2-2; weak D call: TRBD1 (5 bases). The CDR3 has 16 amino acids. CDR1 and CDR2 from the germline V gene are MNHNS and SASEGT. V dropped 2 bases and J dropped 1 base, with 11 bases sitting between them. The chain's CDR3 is CASSETGRRNTGELFF. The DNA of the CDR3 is TGTGCCAGCAGTGAAACAGGCAGGAGGAACACCGGGGAGCTGTTTTTT.

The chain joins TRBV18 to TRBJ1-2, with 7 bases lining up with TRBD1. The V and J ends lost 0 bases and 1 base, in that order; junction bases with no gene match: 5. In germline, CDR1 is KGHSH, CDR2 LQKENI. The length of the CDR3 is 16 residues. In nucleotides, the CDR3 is TGTGCCAGCTCACCACCGGTGCAGGGGGTTAACTATGGCTACACCTTC. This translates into CASSPPVQGVNYGYTF.

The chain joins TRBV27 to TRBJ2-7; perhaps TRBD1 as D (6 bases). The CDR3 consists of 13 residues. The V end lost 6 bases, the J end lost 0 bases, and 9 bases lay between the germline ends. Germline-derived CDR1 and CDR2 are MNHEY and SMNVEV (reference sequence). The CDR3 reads CASRLQGSYEQYF. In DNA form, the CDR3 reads TGTGCCAGCAGGCTACAGGGCTCCTACGAGCAGTACTTC.

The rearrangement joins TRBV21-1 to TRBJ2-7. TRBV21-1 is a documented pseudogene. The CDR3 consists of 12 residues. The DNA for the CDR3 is TGTGCCAGCAGCAAAGGTGCCTACGAGCAGTACTTC. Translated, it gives CASSKGAYEQYF.

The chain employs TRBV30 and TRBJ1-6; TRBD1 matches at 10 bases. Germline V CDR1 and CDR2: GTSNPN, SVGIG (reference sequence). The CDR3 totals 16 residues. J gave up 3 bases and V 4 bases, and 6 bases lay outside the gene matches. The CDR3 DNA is TGTGCCTGGAATAAGGGACAGGGGTTCTATAATTCACCCCTCCACTTT. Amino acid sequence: CAWNKGQGFYNSPLHF.

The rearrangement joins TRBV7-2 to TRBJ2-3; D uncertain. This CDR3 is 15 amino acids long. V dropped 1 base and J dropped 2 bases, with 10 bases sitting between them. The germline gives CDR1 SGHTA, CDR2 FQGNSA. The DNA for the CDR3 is TGTGCCAGCAGCTTAGATCGCATATCCACAGATACGCAGTATTTT. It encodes CASSLDRISTDTQYF.

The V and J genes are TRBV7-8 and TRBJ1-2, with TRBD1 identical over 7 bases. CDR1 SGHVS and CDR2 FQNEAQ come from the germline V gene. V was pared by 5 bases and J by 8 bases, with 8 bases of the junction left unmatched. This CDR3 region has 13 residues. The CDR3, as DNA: TGTGCCAGCAGCACCCGGGACAGAAGAGGCTACACCTTC. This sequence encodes CASSTRDRRGYTF.

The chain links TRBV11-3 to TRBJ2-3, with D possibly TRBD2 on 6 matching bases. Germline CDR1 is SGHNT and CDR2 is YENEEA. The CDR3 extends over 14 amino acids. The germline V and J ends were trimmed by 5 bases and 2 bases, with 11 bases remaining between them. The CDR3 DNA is TGTGCCAGCAGCCTACGGGACTCCACAGATACGCAGTATTTT. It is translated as CASSLRDSTDTQYF.

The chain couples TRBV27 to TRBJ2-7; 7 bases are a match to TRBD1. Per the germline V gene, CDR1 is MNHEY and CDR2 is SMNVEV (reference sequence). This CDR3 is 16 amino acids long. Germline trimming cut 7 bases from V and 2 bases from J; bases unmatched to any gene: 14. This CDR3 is CASKVGSGTETYEQYF. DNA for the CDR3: TGTGCCAGCAAAGTAGGGTCCGGGACAGAAACCTACGAGCAGTACTTC.

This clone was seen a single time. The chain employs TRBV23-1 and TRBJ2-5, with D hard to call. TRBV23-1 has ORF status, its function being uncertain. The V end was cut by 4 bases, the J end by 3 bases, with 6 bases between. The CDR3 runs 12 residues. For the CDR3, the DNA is TGCGCCAGCAGTCGAGAAGAAGAGACCCAGTACTTC. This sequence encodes CASSREEETQYF.

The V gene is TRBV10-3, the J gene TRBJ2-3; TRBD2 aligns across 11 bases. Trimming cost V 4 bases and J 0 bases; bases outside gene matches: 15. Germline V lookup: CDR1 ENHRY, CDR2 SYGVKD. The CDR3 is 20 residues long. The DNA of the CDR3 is TGTGCCATCAGTGCCACAGGGGCTCGGGGACTAGCGGAAAGCACAGATACGCAGTATTTT. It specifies CAISATGARGLAESTDTQYF.

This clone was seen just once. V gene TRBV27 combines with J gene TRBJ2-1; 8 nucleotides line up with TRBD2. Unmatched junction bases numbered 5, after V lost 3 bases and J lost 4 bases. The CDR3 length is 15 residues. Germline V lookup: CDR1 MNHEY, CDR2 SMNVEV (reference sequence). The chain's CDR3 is CASSFLGLAYNEQFF. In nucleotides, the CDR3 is TGTGCCAGCAGTTTCCTAGGACTAGCTTACAATGAGCAGTTCTTC.

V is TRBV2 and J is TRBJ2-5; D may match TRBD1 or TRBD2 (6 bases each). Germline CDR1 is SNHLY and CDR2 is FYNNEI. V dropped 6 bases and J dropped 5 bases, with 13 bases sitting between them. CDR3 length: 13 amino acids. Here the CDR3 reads CASSRGGRETQYF. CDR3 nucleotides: TGTGCCAGCAGCAGAGGGGGGCGGGAGACCCAGTACTTC.

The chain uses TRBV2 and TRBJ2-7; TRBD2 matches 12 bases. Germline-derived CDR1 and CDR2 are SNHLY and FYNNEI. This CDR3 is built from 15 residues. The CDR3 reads CAAVASGGAPYEQYF. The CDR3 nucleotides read TGTGCGGCGGTGGCTAGCGGGGGGGCTCCCTACGAGCAGTACTTC.

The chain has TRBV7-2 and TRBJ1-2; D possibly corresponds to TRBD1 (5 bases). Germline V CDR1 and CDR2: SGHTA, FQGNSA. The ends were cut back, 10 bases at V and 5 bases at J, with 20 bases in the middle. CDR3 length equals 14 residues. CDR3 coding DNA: TGTGCCACCATCTGGGAGACAGACCTATATGGCTACACCTTC. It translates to CATIWETDLYGYTF.

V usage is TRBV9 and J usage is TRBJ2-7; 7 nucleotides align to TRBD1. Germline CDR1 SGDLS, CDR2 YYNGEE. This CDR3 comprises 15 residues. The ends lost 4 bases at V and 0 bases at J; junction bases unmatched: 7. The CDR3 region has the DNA TGTGCCAGCAGCCTAGCCGGACAGGCCTCCTACGAGCAGTACTTC. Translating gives CASSLAGQASYEQYF.

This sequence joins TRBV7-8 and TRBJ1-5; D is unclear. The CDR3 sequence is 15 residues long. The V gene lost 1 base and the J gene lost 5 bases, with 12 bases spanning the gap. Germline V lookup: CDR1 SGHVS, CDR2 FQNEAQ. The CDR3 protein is CASSLVSRVDQPQHF. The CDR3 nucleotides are TGTGCCAGCAGCTTAGTATCTAGGGTGGATCAGCCCCAGCATTTT.

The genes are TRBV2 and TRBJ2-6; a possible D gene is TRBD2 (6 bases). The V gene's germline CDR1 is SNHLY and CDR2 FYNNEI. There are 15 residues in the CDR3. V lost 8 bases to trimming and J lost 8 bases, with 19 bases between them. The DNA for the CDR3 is TGTGCCAGCTTGGGGGGTAAAGCTTTGACCAACGTCCTGACTTTC. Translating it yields CASLGGKALTNVLTF.

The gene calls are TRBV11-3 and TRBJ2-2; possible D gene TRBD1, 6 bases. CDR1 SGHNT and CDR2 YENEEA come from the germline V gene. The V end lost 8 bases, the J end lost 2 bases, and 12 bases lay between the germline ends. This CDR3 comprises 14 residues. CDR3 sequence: CASGTGPNTGELFF. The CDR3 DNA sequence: TGTGCCAGCGGCACAGGGCCCAACACCGGGGAGCTGTTTTTT.

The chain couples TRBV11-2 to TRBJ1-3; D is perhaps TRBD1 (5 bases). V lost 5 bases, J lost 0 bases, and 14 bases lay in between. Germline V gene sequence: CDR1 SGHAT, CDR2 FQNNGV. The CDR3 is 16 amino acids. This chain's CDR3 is CASSPRWDLSGNTIYF. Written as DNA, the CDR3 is TGTGCCAGCAGCCCGCGATGGGACCTCTCTGGAAACACCATATATTTT.